The 27 T cell receptor beta chains below were found in one sample sequenced in a study of T cells in Graves' hyperthyroidism and ophthalmopathy. Template material for amplifying TCR beta CDR3 regions consisted of RNA transcripts. The primer set for the first-round RT-PCR of the TCR CDR3 was HTBI. TCRdb re-called the multiplex PCR reads with MiXCR, one entry per CDR3 protein. This sample has around 480,000 distinct CDR3 sequences; roughly 14% occur once, and the top ten carry 15% to 20%. The sample was blood. These receptors originate from a woman aged 18-35 years with Graves' hyperthyroidism.

This clonotype was detected many times. The CDR3 region has the DNA TGCAGCGTTGATCTAGCGGGAGACGAGCAGTACTTC. Translating gives CSVDLAGDEQYF. The V call is TRBV29-1, the J call TRBJ2-7, with 10 positions matching TRBD2. V was clipped by 3 bases and J by 5 bases; unmatched bases: 1. CDR1 and CDR2 from the germline V gene are SQVTM and ANQGSEA. The CDR3 has 12 amino acids.

This clonotype has a count of ten or more. The rearrangement links TRBV12-5 to TRBJ2-7; 9 bases agree with TRBD2. Germline loops: CDR1 LGHNT, CDR2 FRNRAP. This CDR3 comprises 15 residues. V dropped 2 bases and J dropped 2; count of bases not matched to a gene: 4. CDR3 in amino acids: CASGLRASGTYEQYF. CDR3 bases: TGTGCTAGTGGTTTGAGGGCTAGCGGGACCTACGAGCAGTACTTC.

This clonotype appeared a few times. The rearrangement links TRBV24-1 to TRBJ1-5; D not resolved. Trimming took 4 bases from V and 3 from J, leaving 9 bases between them. This CDR3 spans 14 amino acids. In germline, CDR1 is KGHDR, CDR2 SFDVKD. The DNA for the CDR3 is TGTGCCACCAGTGAAGCAGGTCACAATCAGCCCCAGCATTTT. This gives the protein CATSEAGHNQPQHF.

This clonotype was detected ten times or more. This chain uses TRBV20-1 with TRBJ1-2; D is ambiguous. CDR1 is DFQATT and CDR2 is SNEGSKA in the germline V gene (reference sequence). With 0 bases removed from V and 6 bases from J, the gap between germline ends came to 17 bases. The CDR3 has 15 amino acids. The DNA for the CDR3 is TGCAGTGCTAGAGATCGGTTGAAACAAGGCCATGGCTACACCTTC. Translated: CSARDRLKQGHGYTF.

This chain links TRBV6-1 with TRBJ2-2; TRBD2 matches 7 bases. Per germline, CDR1 MNHNS and CDR2 SASEGT. This CDR3 spans 17 amino acids. Trimming at V came to 8 bases and at J to 5 bases, leaving 17 bases not matched to a gene. The CDR3 is CASLRGRGEGLTGELFF. Written as DNA, the CDR3 is TGTGCCAGCCTCCGAGGAAGAGGGGAGGGCCTGACCGGGGAGCTGTTTTTT.

This clonotype was observed a few times. The chain joins TRBV20-1 to TRBJ2-7, with D possibly matching TRBD2 (6 bases). The CDR3 loop spans 16 amino acids. The germline V gene has CDR1 DFQATT and CDR2 SNEGSKA (reference sequence). V lost 5 bases to trimming and J lost 1 base, with 21 bases between them. In DNA form, the CDR3 reads TGCAGTGCTCACTCGGGCGGGGCAGACCTATCCTACGAGCAGTACTTC. It yields the protein CSAHSGGADLSYEQYF.

This clonotype has only a few counts. The CDR3 DNA sequence: TGTGCCAGCAGTTTATTTCCGGGAGACACTGAAGCTTTCTTT. Translation: CASSLFPGDTEAFF. This chain joins TRBV27 and TRBJ1-1; D not resolved. The germline V gene has CDR1 MNHEY and CDR2 SMNVEV (reference sequence). Trimming pared 1 base from V and 3 bases from J, leaving 9 bases between. The CDR3 length is 14 residues.

This clonotype has only a few counts. The chain is built from TRBV30 and TRBJ2-7, with D possibly being TRBD2 (6 bases). Germline-derived CDR1 and CDR2 are GTSNPN and SVGIG (reference sequence). This CDR3 region has 15 residues. V lost 0 bases, J lost 9 bases, and 21 bases lay in between. CDR3 in amino acids: CAWSVDFSGSHGQYF. The CDR3 nucleotides read TGTGCCTGGAGTGTGGATTTCTCCGGGAGCCACGGGCAGTACTTC.

In DNA, the CDR3 is TGTGCCGGTGGTTCCTACAATGAGCAGTTCTTC. It codes for CAGGSYNEQFF. J is TRBJ2-1 and V is TRBV6-2 or TRBV6-3; no reliable D call. Trimming removed 11 bases at V and 1 base at J, with 6 bases between. The CDR3 contains 11 residues. The germline CDR1 and CDR2 sequences are MNHEY and SVGEGT.

In this sample, this clonotype turned up many times. The chain has TRBV5-1 and TRBJ1-1; a weak D match, TRBD1 (6 bases). Germline V gives CDR1 SGHRS, CDR2 YFSETQ. V shed 0 bases and J shed 0 bases, with 15 bases lying between them. The CDR3 consists of 17 residues. The CDR3: CASSLEGWDIMNTEAFF. In DNA, the CDR3 is TGCGCCAGCAGCTTGGAAGGCTGGGACATTATGAACACTGAAGCTTTCTTT.

This clonotype was picked up a small number of times. This clone may be a read error of a much larger clone one base away. The chain couples TRBV10-3 to TRBJ1-3; D remains unclear. Trimming cost V 3 bases and J 4 bases, with 10 bases left between them. This CDR3 region has 14 residues. Germline CDR1 ENHRY, CDR2 SYGVKD. The CDR3 is CAISDLEIGNTIYF. Here the CDR3 DNA reads TGTGCCATCAGTGACCTCGAGATCGGAAACACCATATATTTT.

The CDR3 sequence is CATSRGRDRSYGYTF. Written as DNA, the CDR3 is TGTGCCACCAGCAGAGGTCGGGACAGGTCCTATGGCTACACCTTC. V gene TRBV15 combines with J gene TRBJ1-2, with 8 bases aligning to TRBD1. CDR1 and CDR2 from the germline V gene are LNHNV and YYDKDF (reference sequence). V gave up 1 base and J gave up 4 bases; unmatched junction bases: 5. There are 15 residues in the CDR3.

At least ten counts were recorded for this clonotype. V gene TRBV12-3 or TRBV12-4 combines with J gene TRBJ1-2; a weak D match, TRBD1 (5 bases). The CDR3 length is 13 residues. The V end lost 5 bases, the J end lost 6 bases, and 13 bases lay between the germline ends. The CDR3 region has the DNA TGTGCCAGCAGTAAGTCGGGGGTCGATGGCTACACCTTC. It yields the protein CASSKSGVDGYTF.

Comment on this clonotype: A read error may be the cause here, since a much bigger clone is one base away. The gene calls are TRBV14 and TRBJ2-3, with TRBD2 matching 9 bases. This CDR3 has 17 residues. The germline CDR1 and CDR2 sequences are SGHDN and FVKESK. Trimming took 10 bases from V and 6 from J; bases not matched to a gene: 20. The CDR3 bases are TGTGCCAACAGTTCGCCCGAGGGACTAGCTTCTTGGGATACGCAGTATTTT. This encodes CANSSPEGLASWDTQYF. The variable domain in full, with the rest retrieved from reference TRBV14 and TRBJ2-3, is EAGVTQFPSHSVIEKGQTVTLRCDPISGHDNLYWYRRVMGKEIKFLLHFVKESKQDESGMPNNRFLAERTGGTYSTLKVQPAELEDSGVYFCANSSPEGLASWDTQYFGPGTRLTVL.

This clonotype was observed once. This chain uses TRBV10-3 with TRBJ2-1, with D tentatively TRBD1 (6 bases). The length of the CDR3 is 13 residues. Germline CDR1 is ENHRY and CDR2 is SYGVKD. V was cut by 4 bases and J by 5 bases, with 9 bases left in between. CDR3 loop: CAISVQGNNEQFF. The DNA of the CDR3 is TGTGCCATCAGTGTTCAGGGGAACAATGAGCAGTTCTTC.

The rearrangement links TRBV5-1 to TRBJ2-2, with D unclear. Germline V gene sequence: CDR1 SGHRS, CDR2 YFSETQ. CDR3 length: 15 residues. The V end lost 3 bases, the J end lost 2 bases, and 11 bases lay between the germline ends. The CDR3 sequence is CASSSNGGNTGELFF. CDR3 sequence (DNA): TGCGCCAGCAGCTCAAACGGCGGAAACACCGGGGAGCTGTTTTTT.

This clonotype was seen many times. The chain has TRBV11-1 and TRBJ2-2, with 7 bases matching TRBD2. The germline V gene encodes CDR1 SGHAT and CDR2 FQDESV (reference sequence). Unmatched junction bases numbered 13, after V lost 8 bases and J lost 4 bases. This CDR3 comprises 16 residues. In DNA form, the CDR3 reads TGTGCCAGCGGTACCGGGAGGCAGGGACTCACCGGGGAGCTGTTTTTT. It specifies CASGTGRQGLTGELFF.

In this sample, this clonotype turned up a few times. This chain uses TRBV12-3 or TRBV12-4 with TRBJ2-2, with D tentatively TRBD1 (5 bases). V shed 6 bases and J shed 2 bases, with 22 bases lying between them. CDR3 length equals 18 residues. This chain's CDR3 is CASRSRGRVGGNTGELFF. CDR3 bases: TGTGCCAGCAGGTCTAGGGGCCGGGTCGGTGGAAACACCGGGGAGCTGTTTTTT.

In this sample, this clonotype turned up many times. The rearrangement links TRBV12-3 or TRBV12-4 to TRBJ2-1, with a tentative D call TRBD2 (8 bases). The CDR3 totals 16 residues. The germline V and J ends were trimmed by 0 bases and 8 bases, with 17 bases remaining between them. The CDR3 bases are TGTGCCAGCAGTTTAGCGCTGCCGGGAGGGGGCCATGAGCAGTTCTTC. Amino acid sequence: CASSLALPGGGHEQFF.

The chain links TRBV20-1 to TRBJ2-1; tentatively, D is TRBD1 (5 bases). CDR3 length: 13 residues. The ends were cut back, 2 bases at V and 3 bases at J, with 8 bases in the middle. Germline values: CDR1 DFQATT, CDR2 SNEGSKA (reference sequence). The CDR3 bases are TGCAGTGCTAGAACAGGCTTCTACAATGAGCAGTTCTTC. Its translation: CSARTGFYNEQFF.

This chain connects TRBV29-1 to TRBJ2-3; TRBD1 or TRBD2 may be the D gene (6 bases each). V was shortened by 0 bases and J by 0 bases, with 16 bases between the two germline ends. The CDR3 contains 17 residues. Per the germline V gene, CDR1 is SQVTM and CDR2 is ANQGSEA. Here the CDR3 reads CSVEEGGPAGSTDTQYF. The DNA of the CDR3 is TGCAGCGTTGAAGAGGGGGGCCCGGCGGGCAGCACAGATACGCAGTATTTT.

The chain is built from TRBV4-1 and TRBJ1-4; a possible D gene is TRBD1 (5 bases). The CDR3 sequence is 16 residues long. Germline V gives CDR1 MGHRA, CDR2 YSYEKL. Trimming cost V 4 bases and J 7 bases, with 19 bases left between them. CDR3 in amino acids: CASSPGRPGRSEKLFF. The CDR3 DNA reads as TGCGCCAGCAGCCCAGGACGGCCAGGGCGAAGTGAAAAACTGTTTTTT.

This clonotype was seen repeatedly, ten times or more. J is TRBJ2-1 and V is TRBV19; tentative D call: TRBD2 (6 bases). With 1 base removed from V and 0 bases from J, the gap between germline ends came to 10 bases. Per germline, CDR1 LNHDA and CDR2 SQIVND (reference sequence). The CDR3 has 16 residues. The CDR3 DNA is TGTGCCAGTAGTATAGGTGCGGGGAGCTCCTACAATGAGCAGTTCTTC. Its protein is CASSIGAGSSYNEQFF.

This clonotype was detected a few times. The rearrangement links TRBV25-1 to TRBJ2-7, with D perhaps TRBD2 (6 bases). In germline, CDR1 is MGHDK, CDR2 SYGVNS. With 9 bases removed from V and 7 bases from J, the gap between germline ends came to 19 bases. This CDR3 has 13 residues. The CDR3 bases are TGTGCCAGTTCCGGACTAAATGACGTGGAGCAGTACTTC. Translating it yields CASSGLNDVEQYF.

In this sample, this clonotype turned up many times. The chain couples TRBV11-3 to TRBJ1-1, with D unclear. The CDR3 has 13 residues. The ends were cut back, 5 bases at V and 4 bases at J, with 11 bases in the middle. Germline CDR1 SGHNT, CDR2 YENEEA. The CDR3 spells CASSLSASTEAFF. CDR3 in DNA: TGTGCCAGCAGCCTCTCAGCGAGCACTGAAGCTTTCTTT. The full variable domain, completed using reference TRBV11-3 and TRBJ1-1, is EAGVVQSPRYKIIEKKQPVAFWCNPISGHNTLYWYLQNLGQGPELLIRYENEEAVDDSQLPKDRFSAERLKGVDSTLKIQPAELGDSAVYLCASSLSASTEAFFGQGTRLTVV.

This clonotype was counted ten times or more. This sequence joins TRBV12-3 or TRBV12-4 and TRBJ2-1; D is ambiguous. V was pared by 5 bases and J by 4 bases, with 18 bases between. This CDR3 comprises 16 residues. CDR3 DNA sequence: TGTGCCAGCAGTCCCCCCGCGAGACCAAATTACAATGAGCAGTTCTTC. Translating it yields CASSPPARPNYNEQFF.

The chain employs TRBV30 and TRBJ1-2, with D unclear. This CDR3 is 14 amino acids long. The V and J ends lost 0 bases and 6 bases respectively, with 14 bases between them. The germline V gene encodes CDR1 GTSNPN and CDR2 SVGIG (reference sequence). The CDR3 nucleotides are TGTGCCTGGAGTGTAGGTGGCAGTTTCCATGGCTACACCTTC. Protein product: CAWSVGGSFHGYTF.